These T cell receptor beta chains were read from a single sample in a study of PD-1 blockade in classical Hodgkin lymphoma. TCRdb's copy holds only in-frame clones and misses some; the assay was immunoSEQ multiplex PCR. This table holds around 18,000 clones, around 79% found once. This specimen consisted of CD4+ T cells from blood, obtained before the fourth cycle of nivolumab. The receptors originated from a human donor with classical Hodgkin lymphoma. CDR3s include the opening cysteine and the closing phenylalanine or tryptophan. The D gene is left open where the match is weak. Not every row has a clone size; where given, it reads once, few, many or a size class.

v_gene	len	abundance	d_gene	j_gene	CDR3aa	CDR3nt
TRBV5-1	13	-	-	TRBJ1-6	CASSKQGNSPLHF	TGCGCCAGCAGCAAGCAGGGAAATTCACCCCTCCACTTT
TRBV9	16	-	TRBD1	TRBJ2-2	CASSTRDRTNTGELFF	TGTGCCAGCAGCACCCGGGACAGGACGAACACCGGGGAGCTGTTTTTT
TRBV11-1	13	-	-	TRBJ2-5	CATELVRGETQYF	TGTGCCACCGAACTAGTGAGGGGAGAGACCCAGTACTTC
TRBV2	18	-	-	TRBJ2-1	CASSVGLLYSPVTGEQFF	TGTGCCAGCAGTGTGGGACTCCTATATTCCCCGGTAACTGGTGAGCAGTTCTTC
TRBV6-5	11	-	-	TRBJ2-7	CASSTQREQYF	TGTGCCAGCAGTACCCAGAGGGAGCAGTACTTC
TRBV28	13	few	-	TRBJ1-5	CASTWRSNQPQHF	TGTGCCAGCACCTGGCGCAGCAATCAGCCCCAGCATTTT
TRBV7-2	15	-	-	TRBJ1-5	CASSLDRNSNQPQHF	TGTGCCAGCAGCCTTGACAGAAATAGCAATCAGCCCCAGCATTTT
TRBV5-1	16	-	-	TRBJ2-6	CASSPSTGLGANVLTF	TGCGCCAGCAGCCCTAGTACAGGGCTTGGGGCCAACGTCCTGACTTTC
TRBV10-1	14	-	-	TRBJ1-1	CASSETRTNTEAFF	TGCGCCAGCAGTGAGACTCGAACAAACACTGAAGCTTTCTTT
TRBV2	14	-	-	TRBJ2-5	CASSEAQREETQYF	TGTGCCAGCAGTGAAGCGCAGCGGGAAGAGACCCAGTACTTC
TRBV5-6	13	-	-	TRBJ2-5	CASSTPGQETQYF	TGTGCCAGCAGCACGCCAGGGCAAGAGACCCAGTACTTC
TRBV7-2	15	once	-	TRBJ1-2	CASSLARTGLHGYTF	TGTGCCAGCAGCTTAGCCCGAACAGGGTTGCATGGCTACACCTTC
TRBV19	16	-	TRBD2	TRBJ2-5	CASSIGGRLLLETQYF	TGTGCCAGTAGTATAGGCGGGAGGCTCCTATTGGAGACCCAGTACTTC
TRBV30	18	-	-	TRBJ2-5	CAWSVYPRGGDAGETQYF	TGTGCCTGGAGTGTATACCCCCGAGGTGGGGATGCGGGGGAGACCCAGTACTTC
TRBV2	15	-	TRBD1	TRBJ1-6	CASSEQQGARSPLHF	TGTGCCAGCAGTGAACAGCAGGGGGCGAGGTCACCCCTCCACTTT
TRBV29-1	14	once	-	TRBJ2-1	CSVEDWSGPNEQFF	TGCAGCGTTGAGGATTGGTCAGGACCAAATGAGCAGTTCTTC
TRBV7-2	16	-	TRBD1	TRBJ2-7	CASSSNQGAGWVEQYF	TGTGCCAGCAGCTCAAACCAGGGGGCAGGGTGGGTCGAGCAGTACTTC
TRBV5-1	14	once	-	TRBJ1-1	CASTNGDVNTEAFF	TGCGCCAGCACCAACGGTGATGTGAACACTGAAGCTTTCTTT
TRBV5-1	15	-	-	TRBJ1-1	CASSLAQGGNTEAFF	TGCGCCAGCAGCTTGGCGCAGGGAGGGAACACTGAAGCTTTCTTT
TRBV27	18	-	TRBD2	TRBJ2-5	CASRHITSGRWERETQYF	TGTGCCAGCAGACACATTACTAGCGGGAGGTGGGAGAGAGAGACCCAGTACTTC
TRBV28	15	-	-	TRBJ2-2	CASSLLAQNTGELFF	TGTGCCAGCAGTTTACTCGCACAGAACACCGGGGAGCTGTTTTTT
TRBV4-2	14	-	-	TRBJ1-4	CASSQGQGSEKLFF	TGTGCCAGCAGCCAAGGGCAGGGTAGCGAAAAACTGTTTTTT
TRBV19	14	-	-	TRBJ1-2	CASSPGRPSYGYTF	TGTGCCAGTAGCCCAGGGAGGCCAAGCTATGGCTACACCTTC
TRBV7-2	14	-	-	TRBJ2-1	CASSNPDGHNEQFF	TGTGCCAGCAGCAACCCGGACGGCCACAATGAGCAGTTCTTC
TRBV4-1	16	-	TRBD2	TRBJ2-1	CASSRETSGLSNEQFF	TGCGCCAGCAGCCGGGAGACTAGCGGGTTATCTAATGAGCAGTTCTTC
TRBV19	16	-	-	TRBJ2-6	CASSIVAGSGANVLTF	TGTGCCAGTAGTATCGTGGCGGGCTCTGGGGCCAACGTCCTGACTTTC
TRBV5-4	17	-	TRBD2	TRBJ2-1	CASSPNALAGGSNEQFF	TGTGCCAGCAGCCCAAATGCCTTAGCGGGAGGTTCCAATGAGCAGTTCTTC
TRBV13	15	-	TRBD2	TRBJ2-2	CASSDRTRNTGELFF	TGTGCCAGCAGCGACCGGACTAGGAACACCGGGGAGCTGTTTTTT
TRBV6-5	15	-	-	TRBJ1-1	CASFGVGAGNTEAFF	TGTGCCAGCTTTGGGGTCGGCGCGGGGAACACTGAAGCTTTCTTT
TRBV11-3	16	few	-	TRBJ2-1	CASSLGWSPRGNEQFF	TGTGCCAGCAGCTTAGGTTGGAGTCCGAGGGGCAATGAGCAGTTCTTC
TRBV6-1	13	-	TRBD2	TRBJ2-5	CASSREGRGAQYF	TGTGCCAGCAGCCGCGAGGGCCGGGGGGCCCAGTACTTC
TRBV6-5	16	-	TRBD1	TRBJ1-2	CASSYQSPGTGKGYTF	TGTGCCAGCAGTTACCAATCCCCCGGGACAGGGAAAGGCTACACCTTC
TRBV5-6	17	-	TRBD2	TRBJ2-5	CASSLVGLAGGRETQYF	TGTGCCAGCAGCTTGGTGGGACTAGCGGGAGGTAGAGAGACCCAGTACTTC
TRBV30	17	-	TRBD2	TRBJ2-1	CAWSLAGGLDSYNEQFF	TGTGCCTGGAGTCTAGCGGGAGGCCTGGACTCCTACAATGAGCAGTTCTTC
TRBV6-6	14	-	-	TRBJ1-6	CASSYSHYNSPLHF	TGTGCCAGCAGTTACTCGCATTATAATTCACCCCTCCACTTT
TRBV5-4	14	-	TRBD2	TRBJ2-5	CASSLPGGAETQYF	TGTGCCAGCAGCCTGCCGGGGGGTGCAGAGACCCAGTACTTC
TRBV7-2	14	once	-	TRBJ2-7	CASSFGLVSYEQYF	TGTGCCAGCAGCTTCGGACTGGTCTCCTACGAGCAGTACTTC
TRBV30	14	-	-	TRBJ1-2	CAWSTPGTLGGYTF	TGTGCCTGGAGTACCCCCGGGACCCTGGGGGGCTACACCTTC
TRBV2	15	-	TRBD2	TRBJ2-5	CASRGGASGRETQYF	TGTGCCAGTCGTGGGGGGGCTAGCGGGCGGGAGACCCAGTACTTC
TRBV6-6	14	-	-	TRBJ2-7	CASSSGPHTGEQYF	TGTGCCAGCAGTTCGGGACCGCACACAGGAGAGCAGTACTTC
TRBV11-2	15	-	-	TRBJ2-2	CASRTVRANTGELFF	TGTGCCAGTAGAACTGTCAGGGCGAACACCGGGGAGCTGTTTTTT
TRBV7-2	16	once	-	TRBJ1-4	CASSPRFEGVSEKLFF	TGTGCCAGCAGCCCACGGTTTGAGGGTGTAAGTGAAAAACTGTTTTTT
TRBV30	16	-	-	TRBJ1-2	CASNAGTSPGNYGYTF	TGTGCCTCGAACGCCGGCACTTCGCCCGGCAACTATGGCTACACCTTC
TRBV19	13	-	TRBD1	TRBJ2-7	CASSIGQAYEQYF	TGTGCCAGTAGTATTGGACAGGCCTACGAGCAGTACTTC
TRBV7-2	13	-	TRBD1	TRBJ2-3	CASSLGDSSTQYF	TGTGCCAGCAGCTTAGGGGACAGTTCCACGCAGTATTTT
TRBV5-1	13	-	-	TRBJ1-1	CASRRGGDTEAFF	TGCGCCAGCAGGAGGGGAGGTGACACTGAAGCTTTCTTT
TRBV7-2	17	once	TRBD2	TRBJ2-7	CASSLALGSGRANEQYF	TGTGCCAGCAGCTTAGCCCTAGGTAGCGGGAGGGCCAACGAGCAGTACTTC
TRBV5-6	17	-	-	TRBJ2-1	CASSRLSGTGAINEQFF	TGTGCCAGCAGCCGCCTCTCGGGTACGGGTGCAATCAATGAGCAGTTCTTC
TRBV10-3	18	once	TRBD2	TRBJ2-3	CAISEGRLAAYNTDTQYF	TGTGCCATCAGTGAAGGTAGACTAGCGGCGTACAACACAGATACGCAGTATTTT
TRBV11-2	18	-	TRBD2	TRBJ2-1	CASSLLAGGQFHDNEQFF	TGTGCCAGCAGCTTGCTAGCGGGGGGGCAGTTCCACGACAATGAGCAGTTCTTC